This TCR beta chain was identified during a study of T cell responses to AZD1222 COVID-19 vaccine. Study observations and caveats: Reports say nearly half of spike-specific TCRs go after unmutated variant regions. At baseline, seropositivity was found in only six or seven AZD1222 recipients. Spike-specific TCR breadth and depth went up after people got two AZD1222 doses. White British donors predominated, females outnumbered males, and clonal diversity was possibly underestimated.

There are a few counts of this clone. Antigen specificity is unknown. Sequencing used immunoSEQ multiplex PCR; TCRdb keeps in-frame clones, though not all of them. The sample contains 140,000 or so clones, about 91% of which appear only once. The sequences come from peripheral blood, collected on day 0 of AZD1222 vaccination. The receptor was isolated from an adult in good health.

This CDR3 is CASSPSGTSGSNTGELFF. For the CDR3, the DNA is TGCGCCAGCAGCCCCTCAGGGACTAGCGGGTCGAACACCGGGGAGCTGTTTTTT. V usage is TRBV4-3 and J usage is TRBJ2-2; TRBD2 agrees at 12 bases. V dropped 4 bases and J dropped 0; count of bases not matched to a gene: 6. From germline, CDR1 is LGHNA and CDR2 YSLEER. The CDR3 is 18 amino acids.